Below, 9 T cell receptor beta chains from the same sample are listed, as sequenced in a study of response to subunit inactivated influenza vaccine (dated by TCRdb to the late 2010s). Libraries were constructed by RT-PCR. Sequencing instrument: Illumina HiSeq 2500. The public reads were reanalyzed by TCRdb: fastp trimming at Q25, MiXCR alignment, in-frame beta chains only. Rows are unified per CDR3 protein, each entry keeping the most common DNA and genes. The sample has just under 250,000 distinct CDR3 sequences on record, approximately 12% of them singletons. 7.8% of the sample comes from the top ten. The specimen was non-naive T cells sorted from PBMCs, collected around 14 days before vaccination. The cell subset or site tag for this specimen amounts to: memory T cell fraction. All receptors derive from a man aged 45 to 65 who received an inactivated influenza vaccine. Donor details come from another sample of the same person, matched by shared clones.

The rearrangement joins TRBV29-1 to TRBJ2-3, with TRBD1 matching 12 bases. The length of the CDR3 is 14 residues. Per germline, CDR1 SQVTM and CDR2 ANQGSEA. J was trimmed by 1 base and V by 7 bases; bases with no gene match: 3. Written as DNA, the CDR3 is TGCAGCGCACGGGACAGGGGGCGCACAGATACGCAGTATTTT. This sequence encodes CSARDRGRTDTQYF.

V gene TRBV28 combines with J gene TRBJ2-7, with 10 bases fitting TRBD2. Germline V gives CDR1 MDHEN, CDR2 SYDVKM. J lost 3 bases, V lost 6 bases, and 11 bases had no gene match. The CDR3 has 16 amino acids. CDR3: CASRRPGLATFYEQYF. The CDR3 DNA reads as TGTGCCAGCAGACGGCCGGGACTAGCGACCTTCTACGAGCAGTACTTC.

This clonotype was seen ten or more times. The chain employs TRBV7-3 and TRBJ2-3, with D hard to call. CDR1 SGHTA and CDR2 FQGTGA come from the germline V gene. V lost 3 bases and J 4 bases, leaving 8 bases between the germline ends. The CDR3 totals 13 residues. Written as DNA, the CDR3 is TGTGCCAGCAGCTTTACGGGTCCAGATACGCAGTATTTT. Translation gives CASSFTGPDTQYF.

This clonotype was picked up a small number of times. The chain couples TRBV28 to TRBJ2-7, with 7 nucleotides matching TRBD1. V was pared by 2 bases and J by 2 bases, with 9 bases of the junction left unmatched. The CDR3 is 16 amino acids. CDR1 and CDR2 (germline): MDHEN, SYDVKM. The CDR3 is CASSLVGTAVTYEQYF. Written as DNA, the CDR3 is TGTGCCAGCAGTTTAGTGGGGACAGCGGTAACCTACGAGCAGTACTTC.

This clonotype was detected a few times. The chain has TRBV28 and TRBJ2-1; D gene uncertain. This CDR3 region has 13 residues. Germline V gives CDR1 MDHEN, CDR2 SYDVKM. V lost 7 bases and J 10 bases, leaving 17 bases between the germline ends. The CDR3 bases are TGTGCCAGCACCCCCCATAGTTATTACGAGCAGTTCTTC. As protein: CASTPHSYYEQFF.

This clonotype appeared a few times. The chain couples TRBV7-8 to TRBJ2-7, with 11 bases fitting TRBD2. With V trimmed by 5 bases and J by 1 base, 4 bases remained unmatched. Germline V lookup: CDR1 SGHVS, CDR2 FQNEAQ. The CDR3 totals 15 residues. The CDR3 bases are TGTGCCAGCAGCCCACGGACTAGCGGGTCCTACGAGCAGTACTTC. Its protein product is CASSPRTSGSYEQYF.

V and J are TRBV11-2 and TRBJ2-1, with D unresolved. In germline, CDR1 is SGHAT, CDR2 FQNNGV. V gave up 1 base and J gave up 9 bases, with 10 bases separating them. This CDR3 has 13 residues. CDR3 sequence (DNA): TGTGCCAGCAGCTTAGTCGTCCGAACTGAGCAGTTCTTC. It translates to CASSLVVRTEQFF.

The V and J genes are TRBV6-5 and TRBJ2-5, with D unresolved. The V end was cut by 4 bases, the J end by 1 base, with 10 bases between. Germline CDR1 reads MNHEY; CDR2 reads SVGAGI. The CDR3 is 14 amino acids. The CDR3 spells CASSLFTAQETQYF. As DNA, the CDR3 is TGTGCCAGCAGTTTGTTTACAGCCCAAGAGACCCAGTACTTC.

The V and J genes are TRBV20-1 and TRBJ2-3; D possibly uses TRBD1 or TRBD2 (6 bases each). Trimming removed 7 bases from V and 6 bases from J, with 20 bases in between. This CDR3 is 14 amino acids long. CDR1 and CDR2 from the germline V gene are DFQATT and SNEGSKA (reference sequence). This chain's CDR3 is CSVKTGAADDTQYF. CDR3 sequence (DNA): TGCAGTGTTAAGACGGGGGCCGCCGATGATACGCAGTATTTT.